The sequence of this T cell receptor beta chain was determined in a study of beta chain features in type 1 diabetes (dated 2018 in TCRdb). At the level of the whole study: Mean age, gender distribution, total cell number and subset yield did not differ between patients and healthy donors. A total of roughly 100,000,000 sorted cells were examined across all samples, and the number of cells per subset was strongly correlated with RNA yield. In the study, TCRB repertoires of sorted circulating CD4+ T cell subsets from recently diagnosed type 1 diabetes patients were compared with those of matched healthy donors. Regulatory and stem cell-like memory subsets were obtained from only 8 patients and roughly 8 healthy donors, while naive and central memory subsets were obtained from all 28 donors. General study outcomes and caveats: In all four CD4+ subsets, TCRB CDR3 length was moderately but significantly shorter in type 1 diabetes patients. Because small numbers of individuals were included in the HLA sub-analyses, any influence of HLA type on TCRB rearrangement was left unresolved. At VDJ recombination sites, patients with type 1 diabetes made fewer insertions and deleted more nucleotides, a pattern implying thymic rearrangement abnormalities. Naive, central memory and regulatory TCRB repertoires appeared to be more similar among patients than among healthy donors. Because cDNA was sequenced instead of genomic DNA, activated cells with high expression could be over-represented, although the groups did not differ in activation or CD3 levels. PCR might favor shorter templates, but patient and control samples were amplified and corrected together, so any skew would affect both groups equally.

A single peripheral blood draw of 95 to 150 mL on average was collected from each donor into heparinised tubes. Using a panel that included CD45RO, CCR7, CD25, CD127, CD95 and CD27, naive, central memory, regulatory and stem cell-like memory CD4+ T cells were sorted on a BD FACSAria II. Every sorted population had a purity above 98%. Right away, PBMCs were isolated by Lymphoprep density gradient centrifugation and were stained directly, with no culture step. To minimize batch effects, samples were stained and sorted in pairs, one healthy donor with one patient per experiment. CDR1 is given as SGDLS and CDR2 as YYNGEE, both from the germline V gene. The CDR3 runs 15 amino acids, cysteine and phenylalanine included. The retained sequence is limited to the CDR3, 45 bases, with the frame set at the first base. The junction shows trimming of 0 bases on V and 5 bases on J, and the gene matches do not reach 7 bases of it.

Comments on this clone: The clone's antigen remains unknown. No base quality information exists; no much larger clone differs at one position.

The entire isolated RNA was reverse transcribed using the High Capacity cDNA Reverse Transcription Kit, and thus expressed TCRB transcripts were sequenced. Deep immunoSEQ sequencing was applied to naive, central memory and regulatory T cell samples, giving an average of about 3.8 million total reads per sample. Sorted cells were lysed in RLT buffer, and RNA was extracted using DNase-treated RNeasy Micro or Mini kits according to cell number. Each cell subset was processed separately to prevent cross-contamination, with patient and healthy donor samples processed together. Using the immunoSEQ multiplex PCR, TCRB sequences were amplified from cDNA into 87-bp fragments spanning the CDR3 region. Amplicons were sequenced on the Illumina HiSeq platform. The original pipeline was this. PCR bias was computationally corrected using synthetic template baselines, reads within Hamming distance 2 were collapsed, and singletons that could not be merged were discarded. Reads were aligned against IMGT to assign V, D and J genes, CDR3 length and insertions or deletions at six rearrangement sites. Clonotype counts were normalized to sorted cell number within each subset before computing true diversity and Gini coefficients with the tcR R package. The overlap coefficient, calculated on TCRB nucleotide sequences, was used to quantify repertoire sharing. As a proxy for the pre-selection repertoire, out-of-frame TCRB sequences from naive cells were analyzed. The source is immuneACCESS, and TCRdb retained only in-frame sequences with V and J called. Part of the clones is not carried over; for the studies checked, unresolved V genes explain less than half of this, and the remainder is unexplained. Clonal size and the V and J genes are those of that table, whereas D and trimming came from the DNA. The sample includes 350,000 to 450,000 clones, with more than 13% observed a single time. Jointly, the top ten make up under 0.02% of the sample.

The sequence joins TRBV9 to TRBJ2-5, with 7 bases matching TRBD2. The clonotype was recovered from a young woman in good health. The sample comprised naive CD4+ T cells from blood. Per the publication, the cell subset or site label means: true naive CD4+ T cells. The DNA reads TGTGCCAGCAGCGTAGCGGCGGGAGAATGGGAGACCCAGTACTTC. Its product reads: CASSVAAGEWETQYF.